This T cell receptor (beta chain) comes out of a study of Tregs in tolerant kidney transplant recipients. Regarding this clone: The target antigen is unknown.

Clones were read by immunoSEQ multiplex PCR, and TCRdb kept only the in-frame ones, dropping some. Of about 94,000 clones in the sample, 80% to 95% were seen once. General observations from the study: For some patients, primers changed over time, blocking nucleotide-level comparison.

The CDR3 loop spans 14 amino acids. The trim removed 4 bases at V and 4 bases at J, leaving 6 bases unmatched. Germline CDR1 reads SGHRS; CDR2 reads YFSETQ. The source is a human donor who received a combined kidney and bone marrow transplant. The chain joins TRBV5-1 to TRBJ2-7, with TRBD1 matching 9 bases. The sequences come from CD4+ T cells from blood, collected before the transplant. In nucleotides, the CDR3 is TGCGCCAGCAGCGCTGGGGACAGGGTTTACGAGCAGTACTTC. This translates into CASSAGDRVYEQYF.